Presented here are 29 T cell receptor beta chains from one specimen sequenced in a study of blood T cell repertoires in COVID-19. Only in-frame clones appear in the TCRdb table, and some are missing; sequencing was by immunoSEQ multiplex PCR. The sample lists 350,000 or so clones; 70% to 90% were seen once. Sequencing was done on a sample of peripheral blood. These receptors all stem from a woman in her 30s with COVID-19, enrolled during active disease.

Only one count was recorded for this clone. The gene calls are TRBV20-1 and TRBJ2-7; the D gene is possibly TRBD2 (5 bases). The CDR3 consists of 11 residues. CDR1 is DFQATT, CDR2 SNEGSKA, per germline (reference sequence). V dropped 5 bases and J dropped 6 bases, with 11 bases sitting between them. CDR3 bases: TGCAGTGCTCTGCCCGGAGGCGAGCAGTACTTC. This translates into CSALPGGEQYF.

V gene TRBV6-5 combines with J gene TRBJ1-5; D is undetermined. V was cut by 6 bases and J by 4 bases, with 16 bases left in between. The CDR3 is 15 amino acids. Per germline, CDR1 MNHEY and CDR2 SVGAGI. In DNA, the CDR3 is TGTGCCAGCAGCGTGACACAAGACAAAAATCAGCCCCAGCATTTT. Protein: CASSVTQDKNQPQHF.

The chain couples TRBV30 to TRBJ2-5; 8 bases align to TRBD2. This CDR3 spans 15 amino acids. V was clipped by 0 bases and J by 5 bases; unmatched bases: 8. Germline V gene lookup returns CDR1 GTSNPN and CDR2 SVGIG (reference sequence). The DNA of the CDR3 is TGTGCCTGGAGTGTGATAGCGGGGACATCGGAGACCCAGTACTTC. It yields the protein CAWSVIAGTSETQYF.

The V gene is TRBV7-3, the J gene TRBJ2-5; 7 nucleotides agree with TRBD1. The ends lost 6 bases at V and 1 base at J; junction bases unmatched: 8. CDR3 length: 15 amino acids. Germline V gene lookup returns CDR1 SGHTA and CDR2 FQGTGA. CDR3 in amino acids: CASSRSGTVQETQYF. In DNA form, the CDR3 reads TGTGCCAGCAGTCGCTCCGGGACAGTCCAAGAGACCCAGTACTTC.

The chain uses TRBV5-1 and TRBJ2-7; 7 nucleotides line up with TRBD1. There are 15 residues in the CDR3. The germline CDR1 and CDR2 sequences are SGHRS and YFSETQ. After removal of 4 bases from V and 5 bases from J, the junction contained 12 bases not matched to a gene. CDR3 sequence: CASSAARGFTNEQYF. CDR3 bases: TGCGCCAGCAGCGCAGCCAGGGGGTTTACCAACGAGCAGTACTTC.

The chain couples TRBV5-1 to TRBJ2-5; 12 bases line up with TRBD2. The germline CDR1 and CDR2 sequences are SGHRS and YFSETQ. V lost 3 bases, J lost 3 bases, and 6 bases stayed unmatched. This CDR3 contains 16 residues. CDR3 residues: CASSSGTSGFEETQYF. The DNA of the CDR3 is TGCGCCAGCAGCTCCGGGACTAGCGGGTTTGAAGAGACCCAGTACTTC.

The rearrangement uses TRBV6-5 and TRBJ2-1, with D possibly TRBD2 on 5 matching bases. This CDR3 comprises 13 residues. Trimming removed 0 bases at V and 7 bases at J, with 7 bases between. Looked up from germline, CDR1 is MNHEY and CDR2 is SVGAGI. The DNA of the CDR3 is TGTGCCAGCAGTTACTCAGGGAGAAATGAGCAGTTCTTC. Amino acid sequence: CASSYSGRNEQFF.

The V and J genes are TRBV12-1 and TRBJ2-2; no DNA check was done on the table's D call, TRBD2. TRBV12-1 is marked as a pseudogene. This CDR3 contains 15 residues. The CDR3: CASAGTSGSEWELFF. CDR3 nucleotides: TGTGCCTCCGCAGGGACTAGCGGGAGTGAATGGGAGCTGTTTTTT.

The rearrangement joins TRBV6-5 to TRBJ1-2; 10 bases match TRBD1. The J segment lost 8 bases and the V segment lost 4 bases, leaving 7 bases of the junction unmatched. The CDR3 spans 14 residues. Germline loops: CDR1 MNHEY, CDR2 SVGAGI. The CDR3 sequence: CASSFLTGGLGYTF. CDR3 nucleotides: TGTGCCAGCAGTTTCCTGACAGGGGGCTTAGGCTACACCTTC.

This chain connects TRBV10-1 to TRBJ2-1; 10 bases map to TRBD2. The junction had 5 bases not matched to a gene; V was cut back by 4 bases and J by 8 bases. This CDR3 is 14 amino acids long. The germline gives CDR1 WNHNN, CDR2 SYGVQD (reference sequence). This CDR3 is CASSVSGGNDEQFF. The CDR3 DNA is TGCGCCAGCAGTGTTAGCGGGGGGAACGATGAGCAGTTCTTC.

This clone was observed a few times. The gene calls are TRBV28 and TRBJ1-2, with D uncertain. CDR3 size: 14 residues. V gave up 1 base and J gave up 5 bases, with 11 bases separating them. Germline V gene lookup returns CDR1 MDHEN and CDR2 SYDVKM. The CDR3 is CASSLYEKPYGYTF. The CDR3 region has the DNA TGTGCCAGCAGTTTATACGAGAAACCTTATGGCTACACCTTC.

The V gene is TRBV28, the J gene TRBJ2-2, with D possibly matching TRBD2 (7 bases). The CDR3 is made up of 15 amino acids. The V and J ends lost 5 bases and 4 bases respectively, with 14 bases between them. Germline V gene sequence: CDR1 MDHEN, CDR2 SYDVKM. In nucleotides, the CDR3 is TGTGCCAGCAGTCCCTGGGGGGGCATCACCGGGGAGCTGTTTTTT. Translating gives CASSPWGGITGELFF. Supplemented by reference TRBV28 and TRBJ2-2, the full variable domain reads DVKVTQSSRYLVKRTGEKVFLECVQDMDHENMFWYRQDPGLGLRLIYFSYDVKMKEKGDIPEGYSVSREKKERFSLILESASTNQTSMYLCASSPWGGITGELFFGEGSRLTVL.

The chain recombines TRBV6-1 with TRBJ1-2, with D possibly being TRBD1 (6 bases). The length of the CDR3 is 14 residues. Germline CDR1 and CDR2: MNHNS and SASEGT. V gave up 3 bases and J gave up 4 bases, with 12 bases separating them. As DNA, the CDR3 is TGTGCCAGCAGTGAGGACAGTTCCTTCTATGGCTACACCTTC. Encoded protein: CASSEDSSFYGYTF.

The V call is TRBV18, the J call TRBJ1-1; 7 bases are shared with TRBD1. The trim removed 6 bases at V and 3 bases at J, leaving 10 bases unmatched. The CDR3 runs 15 residues. Germline V gene data show CDR1 as KGHSH and CDR2 as LQKENI. The CDR3 region is CASSPQTGKDTEAFF. CDR3 DNA: TGTGCCAGCTCTCCCCAGACAGGGAAGGACACTGAAGCTTTCTTT.

The chain couples TRBV29-1 to TRBJ2-1; 7 positions agree with TRBD2. Germline CDR1 SQVTM, CDR2 ANQGSEA. CDR3 length: 14 residues. Trimming removed 6 bases from V and 3 bases from J; junction bases left unmatched: 8. This CDR3 is CSVFSGVLYNEQFF. The CDR3 DNA follows: TGCAGCGTGTTCAGCGGGGTTCTCTACAATGAGCAGTTCTTC.

The chain uses TRBV5-5 and TRBJ1-1; D is perhaps TRBD1 (6 bases). This CDR3 has 14 amino acids. The germline V gene has CDR1 SGHKS and CDR2 YYEKEE (reference sequence). V lost 4 bases to trimming and J lost 4 bases, with 14 bases between them. The CDR3 spells CASSTGQYVTEAFF. The DNA of the CDR3 is TGTGCCAGCAGCACCGGACAGTACGTCACTGAAGCTTTCTTT.

This clone was observed a single time. The genes are TRBV9 and TRBJ2-7, with TRBD1 matching 9 bases. V shed 3 bases, J shed 0 bases, and the junction held 7 bases outside the gene matches. CDR3 length equals 16 residues. The germline V gene encodes CDR1 SGDLS and CDR2 YYNGEE. CDR3 amino acids: CASSETGGLYSYEQYF. The CDR3 DNA reads as TGTGCCAGCAGCGAAACAGGGGGCTTATACTCCTACGAGCAGTACTTC.

The table lists this clone with a few counts. The gene calls are TRBV7-9 and TRBJ1-1; 7 positions match TRBD1. V lost 2 bases and J lost 6; bases outside the gene matches: 6. Germline CDR1 and CDR2: SEHNR and FQNEAQ (reference sequence). The CDR3 contains 14 residues. This CDR3 is CASSLPTGQAEAFF. The CDR3 DNA reads as TGTGCCAGCAGCTTACCTACCGGACAGGCTGAAGCTTTCTTT.

The V call is TRBV7-2, the J call TRBJ2-3, with 11 bases aligning to TRBD2. Germline V lookup: CDR1 SGHTA, CDR2 FQGNSA. The length of the CDR3 is 18 residues. The V gene end was trimmed by 6 bases and the J gene end by 1 base; junction bases not matched to a gene: 12. The CDR3 DNA is TGTGCCAGCAGGCCTAGCGGGAGGCCTCTTCCCGGCACAGATACGCAGTATTTT. The encoded protein is CASRPSGRPLPGTDTQYF.

This clone was observed once. The CDR3 nucleotides are TGTGCCACGATGGAAAAAAAGCGGATCCCCTTCAATGAGCAGTTCTTC. Its protein product is CATMEKKRIPFNEQFF. The V call is TRBV5-3, the J call TRBJ2-1, with D maybe TRBD2 (5 bases). TRBV5-3 is recorded as an ORF, its role being uncertain. Trimming cost V 9 bases and J 6 bases, with 25 bases left between them. The CDR3 is 16 residues long.

The chain combines TRBV5-1 with TRBJ2-7; 14 positions agree with TRBD2. The junction had 5 bases not matched to a gene; V was cut back by 4 bases and J by 5 bases. Germline CDR1 reads SGHRS; CDR2 reads YFSETQ. The CDR3 extends over 15 amino acids. The CDR3 sequence: CASSAGTSGSDEQYF. The CDR3 DNA follows: TGCGCCAGCAGCGCAGGGACTAGCGGGAGTGACGAGCAGTACTTC.

This sequence joins TRBV15 and TRBJ2-7; TRBD2 matches 9 bases. Trimming took 6 bases from V and 6 from J; bases not matched to a gene: 15. CDR1 and CDR2 from the germline V gene are LNHNV and YYDKDF (reference sequence). The CDR3 loop spans 16 amino acids. The CDR3 DNA is TGTGCCACCAGTCTATTCGCGGGGGGGAGCGGGAGCGAGCAGTACTTC. It is translated as CATSLFAGGSGSEQYF.

This clone has just one count. The rearrangement links TRBV27 to TRBJ2-7, with D perhaps TRBD2 (5 bases). V was pared by 5 bases and J by 1 base, with 9 bases between. Germline-derived CDR1 and CDR2 are MNHEY and SMNVEV (reference sequence). The CDR3 runs to 13 residues. The CDR3: CASSETGSYEQYF. The CDR3 DNA reads TGTGCCAGCAGTGAAACGGGGTCCTACGAGCAGTACTTC.

The chain's CDR3 is CASSLPRDWNNEQFF. CDR3 coding DNA: TGTGCCAGCAGCCTCCCCCGGGACTGGAACAATGAGCAGTTCTTC. This sequence joins TRBV7-9 and TRBJ2-1, with D maybe TRBD2 (6 bases). V lost 5 bases, J lost 5 bases, and 16 bases lay in between. The V gene's germline CDR1 is SEHNR and CDR2 FQNEAQ (reference sequence). This CDR3 spans 15 amino acids.

The chain has TRBV11-2 and TRBJ2-1; 11 bases agree with TRBD2. CDR1 and CDR2 from the germline V gene are SGHAT and FQNNGV. V shed 0 bases, J shed 10 bases, and the junction held 8 bases outside the gene matches. The CDR3 runs 16 residues. CDR3 sequence (DNA): TGTGCCAGCAGCTTAGACCAACTAGCGGGAGAAGACGAGCAGTTCTTC. Residues: CASSLDQLAGEDEQFF.

The chain joins TRBV5-4 to TRBJ1-2; 7 bases fit TRBD1. The CDR3 extends over 13 amino acids. Germline loops: CDR1 SGHNT, CDR2 YYREEE (reference sequence). Unmatched junction bases numbered 8, after V lost 4 bases and J lost 8 bases. CDR3 in DNA: TGTGCCAGCAGCATCCCACAGGGGAGCGGCTACACCTTC. Amino acid sequence: CASSIPQGSGYTF.

This chain connects TRBV6-6 to TRBJ2-2; 7 bases map to TRBD1. Per the germline V gene, CDR1 is MNHNY and CDR2 is SVGAGI (reference sequence). V was clipped by 6 bases and J by 2 bases; unmatched bases: 9. The CDR3 consists of 16 residues. CDR3 loop: CASRSSGTVNTGELFF. The DNA of the CDR3 is TGTGCCAGCAGATCCTCCGGGACAGTTAACACCGGGGAGCTGTTTTTT.

The chain links TRBV6-2 or TRBV6-3 to TRBJ1-4; no reliable D call. CDR1 and CDR2 from the germline V gene are MNHEY and SVGEGT. Trimming removed 6 bases at V and 8 bases at J, with 19 bases between. The CDR3 is 15 residues long. The CDR3 reads CASSQIIVRGEKLFF. The CDR3 region has the DNA TGTGCCAGCAGCCAGATTATTGTCAGAGGCGAAAAACTGTTTTTT.

The CDR3 loop is CASSKGLKEELFF. DNA of the CDR3: TGTGCCAGCAGCAAGGGGCTGAAAGAGGAACTGTTTTTT. The chain uses TRBV7-9 and TRBJ1-4, with a tentative D call TRBD1 (5 bases). Germline V gene lookup returns CDR1 SEHNR and CDR2 FQNEAQ (reference sequence). Between the trimmed V and J ends, which lost 5 bases and 12 bases, there was a span of 16 bases. CDR3 length equals 13 residues. The full variable domain, in which reference TRBV7-9 and TRBJ1-4 provide the parts outside the CDR3, is DTGVSQNPRHKITKRGQNVTFRCDPISEHNRLYWYRQTLGQGPEFLTYFQNEAQLEKSRLLSDRFSAERPKGSFSTLEIQRTEQGDSAMYLCASSKGLKEELFFGSGTQLSVL.